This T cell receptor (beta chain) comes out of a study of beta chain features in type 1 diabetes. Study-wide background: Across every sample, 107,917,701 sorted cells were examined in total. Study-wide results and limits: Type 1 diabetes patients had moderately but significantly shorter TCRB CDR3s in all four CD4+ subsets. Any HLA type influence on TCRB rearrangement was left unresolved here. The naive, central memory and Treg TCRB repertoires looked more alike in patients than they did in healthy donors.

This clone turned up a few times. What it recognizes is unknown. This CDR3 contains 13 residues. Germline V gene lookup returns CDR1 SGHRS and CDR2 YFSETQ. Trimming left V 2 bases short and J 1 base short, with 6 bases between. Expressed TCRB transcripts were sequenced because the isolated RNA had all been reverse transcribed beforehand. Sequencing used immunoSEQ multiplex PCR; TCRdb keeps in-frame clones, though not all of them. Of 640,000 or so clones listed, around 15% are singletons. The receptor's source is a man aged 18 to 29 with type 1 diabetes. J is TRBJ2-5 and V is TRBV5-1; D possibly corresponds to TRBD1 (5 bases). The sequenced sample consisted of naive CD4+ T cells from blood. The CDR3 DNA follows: TGCGCCAGCAGCTTCAGGGCCCAAGAGACCCAGTACTTC. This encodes CASSFRAQETQYF.